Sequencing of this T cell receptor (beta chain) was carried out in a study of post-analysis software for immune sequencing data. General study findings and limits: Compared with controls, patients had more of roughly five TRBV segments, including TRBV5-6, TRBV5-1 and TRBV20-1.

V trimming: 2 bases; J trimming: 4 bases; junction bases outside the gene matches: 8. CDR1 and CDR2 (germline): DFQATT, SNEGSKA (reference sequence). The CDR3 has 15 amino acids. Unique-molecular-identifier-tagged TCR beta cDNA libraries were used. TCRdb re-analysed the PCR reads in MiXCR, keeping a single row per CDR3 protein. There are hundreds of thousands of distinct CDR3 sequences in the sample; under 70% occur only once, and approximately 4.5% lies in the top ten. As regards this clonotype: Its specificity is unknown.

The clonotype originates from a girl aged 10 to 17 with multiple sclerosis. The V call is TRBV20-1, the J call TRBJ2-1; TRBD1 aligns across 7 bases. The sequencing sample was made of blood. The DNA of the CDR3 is TGCAGTGCTAGACGGGGACAGCAAATTTACAATGAGCAGTTCTTC. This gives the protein CSARRGQQIYNEQFF.